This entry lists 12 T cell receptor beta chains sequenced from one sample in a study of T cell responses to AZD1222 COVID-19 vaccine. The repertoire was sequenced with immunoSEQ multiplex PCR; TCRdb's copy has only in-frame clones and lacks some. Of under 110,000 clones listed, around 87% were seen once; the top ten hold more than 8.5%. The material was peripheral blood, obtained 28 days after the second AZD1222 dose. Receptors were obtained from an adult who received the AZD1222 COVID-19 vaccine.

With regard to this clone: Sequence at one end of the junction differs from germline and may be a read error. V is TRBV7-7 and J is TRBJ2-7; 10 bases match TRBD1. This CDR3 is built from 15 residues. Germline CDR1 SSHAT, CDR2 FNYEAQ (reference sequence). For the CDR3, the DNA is TGTGCTAGCAGCTTAGGGGGACAGGGGACCTACGAGCAGTACTTC. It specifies CASSLGGQGTYEQYF.

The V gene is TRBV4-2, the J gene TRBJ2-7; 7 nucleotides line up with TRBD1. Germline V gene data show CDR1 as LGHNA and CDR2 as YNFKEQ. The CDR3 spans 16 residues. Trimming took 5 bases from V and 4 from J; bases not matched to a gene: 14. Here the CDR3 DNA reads TGTGCCAGCAGCGCCGTCGCCGGGACAGACTTTTACGAGCAGTACTTC. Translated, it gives CASSAVAGTDFYEQYF.

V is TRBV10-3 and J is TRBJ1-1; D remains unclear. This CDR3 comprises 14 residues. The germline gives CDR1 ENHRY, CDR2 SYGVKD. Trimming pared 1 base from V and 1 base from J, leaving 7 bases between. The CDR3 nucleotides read TGTGCCATCAGTGAGTTGTCAGCGAACACTGAAGCTTTCTTT. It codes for CAISELSANTEAFF.

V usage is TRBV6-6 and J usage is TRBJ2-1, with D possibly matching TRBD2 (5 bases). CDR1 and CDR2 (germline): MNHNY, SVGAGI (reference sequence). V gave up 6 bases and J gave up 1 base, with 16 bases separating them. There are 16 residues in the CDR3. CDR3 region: CASSPFRPGSYNEQFF. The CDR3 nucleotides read TGTGCCAGCAGCCCGTTTAGGCCGGGGTCCTACAATGAGCAGTTCTTC.

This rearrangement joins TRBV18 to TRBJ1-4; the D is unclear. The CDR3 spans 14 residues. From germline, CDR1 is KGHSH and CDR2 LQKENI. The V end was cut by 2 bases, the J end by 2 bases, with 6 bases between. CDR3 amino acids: CASSPGVTNEKLFF. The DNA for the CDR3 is TGTGCCAGCTCACCAGGGGTGACTAATGAAAAACTGTTTTTT.

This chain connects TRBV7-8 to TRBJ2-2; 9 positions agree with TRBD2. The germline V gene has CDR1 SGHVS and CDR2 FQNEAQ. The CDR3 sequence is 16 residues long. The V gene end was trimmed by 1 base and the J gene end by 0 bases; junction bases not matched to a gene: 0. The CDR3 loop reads CASSLGLAANTGELFF. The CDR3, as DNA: TGTGCCAGCAGCTTAGGACTAGCGGCGAACACCGGGGAGCTGTTTTTT.

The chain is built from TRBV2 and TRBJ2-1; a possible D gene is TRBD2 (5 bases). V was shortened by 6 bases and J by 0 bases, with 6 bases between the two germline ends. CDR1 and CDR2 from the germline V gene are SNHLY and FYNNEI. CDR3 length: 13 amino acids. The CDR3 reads CASRGSSYNEQFF. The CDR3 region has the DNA TGTGCCAGCAGGGGGAGCTCCTACAATGAGCAGTTCTTC.

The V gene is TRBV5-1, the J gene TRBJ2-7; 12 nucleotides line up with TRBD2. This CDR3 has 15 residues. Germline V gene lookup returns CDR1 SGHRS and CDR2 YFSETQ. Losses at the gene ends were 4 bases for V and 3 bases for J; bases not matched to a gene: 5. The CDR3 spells CASSGGTSGLYEQYF. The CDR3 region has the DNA TGCGCCAGCAGCGGCGGGACTAGCGGGCTCTACGAGCAGTACTTC.

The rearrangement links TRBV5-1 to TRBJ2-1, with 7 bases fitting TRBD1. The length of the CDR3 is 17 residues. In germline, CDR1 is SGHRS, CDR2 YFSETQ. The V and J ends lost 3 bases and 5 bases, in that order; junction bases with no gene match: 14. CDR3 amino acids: CASSSVGKGQKDNEQFF. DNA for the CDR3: TGCGCCAGCAGCTCGGTGGGGAAGGGACAGAAAGACAATGAGCAGTTCTTC. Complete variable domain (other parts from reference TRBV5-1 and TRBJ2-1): KAGVTQTPRYLIKTRGQQVTLSCSPISGHRSVSWYQQTPGQGLQFLFEYFSETQRNKGNFPGRFSGRQFSNSRSEMNVSTLELGDSALYLCASSSVGKGQKDNEQFFGPGTRLTVL.

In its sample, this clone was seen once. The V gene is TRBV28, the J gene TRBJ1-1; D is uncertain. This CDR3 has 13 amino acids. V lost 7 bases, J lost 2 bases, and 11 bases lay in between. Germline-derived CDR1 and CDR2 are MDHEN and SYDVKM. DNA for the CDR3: TGTGCCAGCACCCCCCCCAGAAACACTGAAGCTTTCTTT. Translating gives CASTPPRNTEAFF.

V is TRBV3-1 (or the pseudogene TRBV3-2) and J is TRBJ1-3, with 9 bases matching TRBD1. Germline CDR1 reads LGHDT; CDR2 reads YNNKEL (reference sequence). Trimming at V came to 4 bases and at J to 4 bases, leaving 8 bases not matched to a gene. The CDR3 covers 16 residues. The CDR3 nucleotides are TGTGCCAGCAGCCGGGACACAGGGGGCTCGGGAAACACCATATATTTT. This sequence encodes CASSRDTGGSGNTIYF.

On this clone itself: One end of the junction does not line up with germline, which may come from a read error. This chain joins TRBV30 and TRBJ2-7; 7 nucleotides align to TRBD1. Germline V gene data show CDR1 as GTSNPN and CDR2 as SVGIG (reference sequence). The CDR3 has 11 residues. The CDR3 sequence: CAWSTGTASLF. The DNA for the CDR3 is TGTGCCTGGAGCACCGGGACAGCCTCTTTGTTC.